A selection of T cell receptor beta chains follows, all from one sample in a study of blood T cell repertoires in COVID-19. Here immunoSEQ multiplex PCR was the method, and the copy in TCRdb shows in-frame clones only, minus some. The table lists tens of thousands of clones, approximately 81% of them singletons. Material for sequencing was peripheral blood. The receptors shown here come from a man older than 75 with acute or convalescent COVID-19. Both conserved end residues are part of each CDR3. Fields, in order: CDR3 length, V gene, J gene, D gene, clone size, CDR3 protein, CDR3 DNA. The D gene is left open where the match is weak. Clone size is shown for a subset of rows, as once, few, many or a class of expanded clone.

10	TRBV28	TRBJ1-1	NA	NA	CVVIHAEAFF	TGTGTAGTTATTCACGCTGAAGCTTTCTTT
15	TRBV5-1	TRBJ2-2	NA	few	CASSFTGSETGELFF	TGCGCCAGCAGTTTCACAGGGTCAGAGACCGGGGAGCTGTTTTTT
14	TRBV5-8	TRBJ2-7	TRBD1	few	CASSFSSTGDEQYF	TGTGCCAGCAGCTTTTCCTCTACAGGGGACGAGCAGTACTTC
14	TRBV4-2	TRBJ1-2	TRBD1	NA	CASSPQTGGDGYTF	TGTGCCAGCAGCCCCCAGACAGGGGGCGACGGCTACACCTTC
13	TRBV5-4	TRBJ1-3	NA	few	CASSPGSGNTIYF	TGTGCCAGCAGCCCAGGCTCTGGAAACACCATATATTTT
13	TRBV28	TRBJ1-2	NA	NA	CASRGGEYYGYTF	TGTGCCAGCAGGGGGGGGGAGTACTATGGCTACACCTTC
14	TRBV25-1	TRBJ2-6	NA	once	CASMKSSGANVLTF	TGTGCCAGCATGAAGAGCTCTGGGGCCAACGTCCTGACTTTC
15	TRBV18	TRBJ1-1	NA	NA	CASSPPAGSNTEAFF	TGTGCCAGCTCACCCCCGGCGGGGTCGAACACTGAAGCTTTCTTT
15	TRBV28	TRBJ2-7	TRBD1	NA	CASSETGTGRGEQYF	TGTGCCAGCAGTGAAACCGGGACAGGTAGAGGGGAGCAGTACTTC
14	TRBV29-1	TRBJ2-1	TRBD1	NA	CSVGRDRKYNEQFF	TGCAGCGTGGGACGGGACAGAAAATACAATGAGCAGTTCTTC
15	TRBV4-1	TRBJ1-6	TRBD1	NA	CASSPWGQGDSPLHF	TGCGCCAGCAGCCCCTGGGGACAGGGGGATTCACCCCTCCACTTT
13	TRBV6-6	TRBJ2-7	TRBD1	NA	CASKGQGPYEQYF	TGTGCCAGCAAGGGACAGGGGCCCTACGAGCAGTACTTC
16	TRBV6-4	TRBJ1-5	TRBD1	NA	CASILSRGTGDQPQHF	TGTGCCAGCATCCTCTCAAGGGGGACAGGGGATCAGCCCCAGCATTTT
14	TRBV18	TRBJ1-1	NA	NA	CASSPPAGNTEAFF	TGTGCCAGCTCACCACCTGCGGGGAACACTGAAGCTTTCTTT
14	TRBV7-6	TRBJ1-5	NA	NA	CASSLVGGNQPQHF	TGTGCCAGCAGCTTAGTCGGCGGAAATCAGCCCCAGCATTTT
14	TRBV6-5	TRBJ2-7	TRBD1	NA	CASRGTGGSNEQYF	TGTGCCAGCAGGGGGACAGGGGGCTCCAATGAGCAGTACTTC
14	TRBV19	TRBJ1-1	TRBD1	NA	CASSVDRGKTEAFF	TGTGCCAGTAGTGTCGACAGGGGAAAAACTGAAGCTTTCTTT
16	TRBV5-1	TRBJ2-1	TRBD2	NA	CASSRPGTSGYNEQFF	TGCGCCAGCAGCAGGCCCGGGACTAGCGGATACAATGAGCAGTTCTTC
14	TRBV7-8	TRBJ2-1	NA	NA	CASSFRTAYNEQFF	TGTGCCAGCAGCTTTCGGACAGCCTACAATGAGCAGTTCTTC
15	TRBV7-9	TRBJ1-3	NA	NA	CASSFTGGRGNTIYF	TGTGCCAGCAGCTTTACCGGGGGGCGAGGAAACACCATATATTTT
15	TRBV5-6	TRBJ1-2	NA	NA	CASSHTTYLFYGYTF	TGTGCCAGCAGCCACACTACCTATTTGTTCTATGGCTACACCTTC
15	TRBV28	TRBJ2-1	TRBD2	NA	CASSGGTSGSYEQFF	TGTGCCAGCAGTGGGGGGACTAGCGGGAGTTATGAGCAGTTCTTC
15	TRBV14	TRBJ2-5	NA	NA	CASSQVFFPRGTQYF	TGTGCCAGCAGCCAAGTTTTTTTCCCACGAGGGACCCAGTACTTC
15	TRBV30	TRBJ1-3	NA	NA	CAWSVYTGSGNTIYF	TGTGCCTGGAGTGTTTACACAGGCTCTGGAAACACCATATATTTT
16	TRBV6-6	TRBJ1-5	TRBD1	NA	CASSRQGAKGNQPQHF	TGTGCCAGCAGTCGACAGGGGGCGAAGGGCAATCAGCCCCAGCATTTT
14	TRBV30	TRBJ1-4	NA	NA	CAWSVKGPGEKLFF	TGTGCCTGGAGTGTAAAAGGGCCAGGGGAAAAACTGTTTTTT
13	TRBV30	TRBJ1-1	NA	NA	CAWTRTQNTEAFF	TGTGCCTGGACCAGAACCCAGAACACTGAAGCTTTCTTT
12	TRBV5-5	TRBJ1-2	TRBD1	NA	CASSRQGVGYTF	TGTGCCAGCAGCCGACAGGGGGTCGGCTACACCTTC
14	TRBV6-5	TRBJ1-5	NA	NA	CASSYNRDNQPQHF	TGTGCCAGCAGTTATAACAGGGACAATCAGCCCCAGCATTTT
13	TRBV30	TRBJ2-7	NA	NA	CAWSFPGLARGYF	TGTGCCTGGTCCTTTCCGGGACTGGCAAGGGGGTACTTC
16	TRBV18	TRBJ2-5	NA	NA	CASSPMNRGGQETQYF	TGTGCCAGCTCACCAATGAACAGGGGAGGACAAGAGACCCAGTACTTC
15	TRBV5-8	TRBJ2-3	NA	NA	CASCPRREITDTQYF	TGTGCCAGTTGCCCTAGGCGGGAAATCACAGATACGCAGTATTTT
13	TRBV12-3/TRBV12-4	TRBJ1-2	NA	NA	CASSLDLGIGYTF	TGTGCCAGCAGTTTAGATCTTGGCATAGGCTACACCTTC